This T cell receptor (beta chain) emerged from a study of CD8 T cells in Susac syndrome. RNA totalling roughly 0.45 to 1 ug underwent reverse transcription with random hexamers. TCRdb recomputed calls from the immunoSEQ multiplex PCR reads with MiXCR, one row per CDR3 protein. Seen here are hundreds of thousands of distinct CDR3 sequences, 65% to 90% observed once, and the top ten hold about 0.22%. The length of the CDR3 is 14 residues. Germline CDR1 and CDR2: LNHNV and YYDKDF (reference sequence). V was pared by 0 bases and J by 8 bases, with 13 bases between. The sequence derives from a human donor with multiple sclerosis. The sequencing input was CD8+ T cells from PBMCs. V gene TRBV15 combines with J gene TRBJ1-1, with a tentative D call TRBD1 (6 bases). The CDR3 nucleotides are TGTGCCACCAGCAGAGACGGGGGGCCCAGCGAAGCTTTCTTT. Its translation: CATSRDGGPSEAFF.